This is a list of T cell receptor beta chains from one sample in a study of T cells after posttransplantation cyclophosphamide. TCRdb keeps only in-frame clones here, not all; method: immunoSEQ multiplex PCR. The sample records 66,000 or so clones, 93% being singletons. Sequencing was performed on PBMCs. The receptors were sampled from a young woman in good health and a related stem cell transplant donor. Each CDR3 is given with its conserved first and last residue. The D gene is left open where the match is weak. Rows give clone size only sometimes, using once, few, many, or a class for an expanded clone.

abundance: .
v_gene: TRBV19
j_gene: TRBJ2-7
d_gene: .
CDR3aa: CASSLAVDTGEQYF
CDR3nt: TGTGCCAGTAGTTTGGCTGTCGACACGGGGGAGCAGTACTTC

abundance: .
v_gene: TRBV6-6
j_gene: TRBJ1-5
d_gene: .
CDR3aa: CASSSTGGNQPQHF
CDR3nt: TGTGCCAGCAGCTCGACAGGCGGCAATCAGCCCCAGCATTTT

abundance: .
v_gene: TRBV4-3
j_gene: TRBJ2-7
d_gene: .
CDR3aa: CASSQLDSGPYEQYF
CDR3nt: TGCGCCAGCAGCCAACTGGACAGTGGACCCTACGAGCAGTACTTC

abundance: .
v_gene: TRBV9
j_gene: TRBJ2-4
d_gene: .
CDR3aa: CASSSRLGRGAKNIQYF
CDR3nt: TGTGCCAGCAGCTCTCGACTGGGCCGCGGGGCCAAAAACATTCAGTACTTC

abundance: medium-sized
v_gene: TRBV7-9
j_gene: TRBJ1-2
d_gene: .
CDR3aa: CASSGIDGYTF
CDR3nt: TGTGCCAGCAGCGGCATAGATGGCTACACCTTC

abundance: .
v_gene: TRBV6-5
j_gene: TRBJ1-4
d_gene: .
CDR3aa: CASSYESATNEKLFF
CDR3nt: TGTGCCAGCAGTTACGAGTCTGCAACTAATGAAAAACTGTTTTTT

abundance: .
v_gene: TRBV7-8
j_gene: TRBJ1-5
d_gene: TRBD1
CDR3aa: CASSLLQGPYQPQHF
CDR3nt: TGTGCCAGCAGCTTACTACAGGGGCCGTATCAGCCCCAGCATTTT

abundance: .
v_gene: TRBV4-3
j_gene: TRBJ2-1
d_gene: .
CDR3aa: CASSQDLGIYNEQFF
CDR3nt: TGCGCCAGCAGCCAAGATTTGGGCATATACAATGAGCAGTTCTTC

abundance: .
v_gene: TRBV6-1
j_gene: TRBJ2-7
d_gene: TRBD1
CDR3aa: CASSARTGGEQYF
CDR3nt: TGTGCCAGCAGTGCCCGGACAGGGGGTGAGCAGTACTTC

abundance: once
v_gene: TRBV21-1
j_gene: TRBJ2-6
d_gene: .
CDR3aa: CASSNTGLGSGANVLTF
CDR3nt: TGTGCCAGCAGCAACACAGGGTTGGGATCTGGGGCCAACGTCCTGACTTTC

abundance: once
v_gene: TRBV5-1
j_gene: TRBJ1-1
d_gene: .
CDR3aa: CASSYQQGSGTEAFF
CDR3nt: TGCGCCAGCAGCTACCAACAGGGATCCGGGACTGAAGCTTTCTTT

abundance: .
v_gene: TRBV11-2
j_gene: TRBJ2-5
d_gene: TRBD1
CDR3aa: CASSLAGGTGGKKTQYF
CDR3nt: TGTGCCAGCAGCTTAGCCGGGGGGACAGGGGGCAAAAAGACCCAGTACTTC

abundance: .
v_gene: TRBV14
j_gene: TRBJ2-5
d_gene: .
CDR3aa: CASSQDFDPTQYF
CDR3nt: TGTGCCAGCAGCCAAGACTTTGACCCGACCCAGTACTTC

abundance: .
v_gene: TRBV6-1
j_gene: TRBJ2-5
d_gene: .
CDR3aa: CASIRKETQYF
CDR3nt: TGTGCCAGCATCCGAAAAGAGACCCAGTACTTC

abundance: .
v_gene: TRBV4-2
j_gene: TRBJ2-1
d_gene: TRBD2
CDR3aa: CASSQEDPAGALSSYNEQFF
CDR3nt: TGTGCCAGCAGCCAAGAAGACCCAGCGGGGGCCCTTAGCTCCTACAATGAGCAGTTCTTC

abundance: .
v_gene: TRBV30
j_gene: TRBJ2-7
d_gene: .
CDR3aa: CAWSSHRGKSRGVFPYEQYF
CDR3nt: TGTGCCTGGAGTTCACACCGGGGAAAAAGCAGGGGGGTGTTTCCCTACGAGCAGTACTTC

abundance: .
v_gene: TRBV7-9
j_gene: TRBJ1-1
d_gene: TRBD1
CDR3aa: CASVLGQGDTEAFF
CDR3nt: TGTGCCAGCGTATTGGGACAGGGTGACACTGAAGCTTTCTTT

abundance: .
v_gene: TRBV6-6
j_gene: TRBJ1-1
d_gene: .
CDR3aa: CASSLLGTEAFF
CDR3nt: TGTGCCAGCAGCTTACTCGGGACTGAAGCTTTCTTT

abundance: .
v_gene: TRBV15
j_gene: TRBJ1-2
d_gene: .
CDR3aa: CATSRGPGTYGYTF
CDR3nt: TGTGCCACCAGCAGAGGTCCAGGCACCTATGGCTACACCTTC

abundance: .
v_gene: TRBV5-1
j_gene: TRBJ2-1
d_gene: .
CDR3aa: CASSWDSNEQFF
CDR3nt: TGCGCCAGCAGCTGGGACTCAAATGAGCAGTTCTTC

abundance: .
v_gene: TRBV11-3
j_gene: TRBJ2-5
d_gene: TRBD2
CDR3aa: CASSRTSGTRETQYF
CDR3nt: TGTGCCAGCAGCCGTACTAGCGGGACCCGAGAGACCCAGTACTTC

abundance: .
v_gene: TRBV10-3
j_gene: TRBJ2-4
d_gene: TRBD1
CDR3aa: CATRDRENIQYF
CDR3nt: TGTGCCACAAGGGACAGAGAAAACATTCAGTACTTC

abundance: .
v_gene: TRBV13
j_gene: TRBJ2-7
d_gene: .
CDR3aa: CASSLRGALSNGQYF
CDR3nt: TGTGCCAGCAGCTTACGAGGGGCGCTTTCTAATGGGCAGTACTTC

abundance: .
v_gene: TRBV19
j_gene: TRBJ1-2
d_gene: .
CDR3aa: CASSTVPTGPLSRGYTF
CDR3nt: TGTGCCAGTAGTACTGTACCAACAGGTCCCCTAAGTCGGGGCTACACCTTC

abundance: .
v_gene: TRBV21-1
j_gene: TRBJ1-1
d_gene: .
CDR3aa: CASTSGGDTEAFF
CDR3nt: TGTGCCAGCACTAGCGGGGGCGACACTGAAGCTTTCTTT

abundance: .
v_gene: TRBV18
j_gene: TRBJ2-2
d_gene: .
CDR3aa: CASSPPLTGELFF
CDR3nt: TGTGCCAGCTCACCCCCACTCACCGGGGAGCTGTTTTTT

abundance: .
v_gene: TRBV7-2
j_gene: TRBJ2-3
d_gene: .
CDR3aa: CASSLGGGMSDTQYF
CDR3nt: TGTGCCAGCAGCTTAGGTGGAGGGATGTCAGATACGCAGTATTTT

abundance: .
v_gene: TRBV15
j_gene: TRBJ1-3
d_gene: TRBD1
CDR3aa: CATRDRGSGNTIYF
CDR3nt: TGTGCCACGAGGGACAGGGGCTCTGGAAACACCATATATTTT

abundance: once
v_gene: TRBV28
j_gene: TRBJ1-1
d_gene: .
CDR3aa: CASSLTGAEAFF
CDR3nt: TGTGCCAGCAGTCTTACAGGTGCTGAAGCTTTCTTT

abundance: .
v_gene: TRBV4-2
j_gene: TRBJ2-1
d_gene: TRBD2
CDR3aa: CASSQGGLLSSYNEQFF
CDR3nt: TGTGCCAGCAGCCAAGGGGGACTACTAAGCTCCTACAATGAGCAGTTCTTC

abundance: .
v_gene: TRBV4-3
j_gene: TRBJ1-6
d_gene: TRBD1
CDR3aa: CASSQDGGTAPSPLHF
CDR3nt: TGCGCCAGCAGCCAAGATGGGGGGACAGCCCCAAGCCCCCTCCACTTT

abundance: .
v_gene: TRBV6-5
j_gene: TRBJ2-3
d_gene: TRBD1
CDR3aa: CASQQGAATQYF
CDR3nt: TGTGCCAGCCAGCAGGGGGCGGCTACGCAGTATTTT

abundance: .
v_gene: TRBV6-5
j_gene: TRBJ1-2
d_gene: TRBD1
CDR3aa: CASSYSTGWNYGYTF
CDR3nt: TGTGCCAGCAGTTACTCGACAGGGTGGAACTATGGCTACACCTTC

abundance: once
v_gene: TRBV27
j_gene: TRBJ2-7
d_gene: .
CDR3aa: CASSLSPGGLVYEQYF
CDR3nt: TGTGCCAGCAGTTTATCGCCTGGGGGCCTTGTGTACGAGCAGTACTTC

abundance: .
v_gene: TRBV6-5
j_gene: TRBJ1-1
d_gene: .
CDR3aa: CASTSDTEAFF
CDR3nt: TGTGCCAGCACCTCAGACACTGAAGCTTTCTTT

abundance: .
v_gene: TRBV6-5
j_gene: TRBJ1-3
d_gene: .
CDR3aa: CASSSGPAGNTIYF
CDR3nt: TGTGCCAGTAGTTCAGGGCCGGCTGGAAACACCATATATTTT

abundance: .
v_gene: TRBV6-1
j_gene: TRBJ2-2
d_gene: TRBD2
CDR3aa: CASSEGAGGPGELFF
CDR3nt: TGTGCCAGCAGTGAAGGGGCGGGGGGGCCCGGGGAGCTGTTTTTT

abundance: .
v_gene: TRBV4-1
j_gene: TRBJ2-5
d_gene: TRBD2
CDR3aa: CASSQVSGGETQYF
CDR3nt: TGCGCCAGCAGCCAAGTGTCGGGGGGAGAGACCCAGTACTTC

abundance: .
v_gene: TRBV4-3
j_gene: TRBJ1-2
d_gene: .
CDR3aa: CASSHAFLGGYTF
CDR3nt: TGCGCCAGCAGCCACGCCTTTTTGGGCGGCTACACCTTC

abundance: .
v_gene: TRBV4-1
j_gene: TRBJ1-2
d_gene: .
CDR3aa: CASSQPRRGNYGYTF
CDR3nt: TGCGCCAGCAGCCAACCCCGCAGGGGAAACTATGGCTACACCTTC

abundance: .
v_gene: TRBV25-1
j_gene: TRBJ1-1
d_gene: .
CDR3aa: CASSAPGFTEAFF
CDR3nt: TGTGCCAGCAGTGCCCCGGGATTCACTGAAGCTTTCTTT

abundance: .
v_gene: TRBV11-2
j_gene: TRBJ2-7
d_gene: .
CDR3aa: CASSLEVDFYEQYF
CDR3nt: TGTGCCAGCAGCTTAGAGGTGGATTTCTACGAGCAGTACTTC

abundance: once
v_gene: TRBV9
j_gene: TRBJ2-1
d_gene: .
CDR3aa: CASSAEEGGPGEQFF
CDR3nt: TGTGCCAGCAGCGCCGAGGAGGGGGGGCCGGGTGAGCAGTTCTTC